Shown below are 3 T cell receptor beta chains from a single sample sequenced in a study of CD8 T cells in Susac syndrome. Random hexamers were used to reverse transcribe 0.5 to 1 ug of RNA. TCRdb fed the immunoSEQ multiplex PCR reads into MiXCR, producing one record per CDR3 protein. The sample has some 170,000 distinct CDR3 sequences, just under 95% seen once; the top ten hold 0.099%. Sequenced input: CD4+ T cells from PBMCs. These receptors all stem from a human donor with Susac syndrome.

V and J are TRBV9 and TRBJ1-1; D not resolved. Germline assignment: CDR1 SGDLS and CDR2 YYNGEE. This CDR3 comprises 14 residues. V lost 3 bases to trimming and J lost 4 bases, with 13 bases between them. The CDR3: CASSADSYGTEAFF. Here the CDR3 DNA reads TGTGCCAGCAGCGCCGATAGCTATGGCACTGAAGCTTTCTTT.

The chain uses TRBV27 and TRBJ2-7; 9 nucleotides agree with TRBD1. Germline V gene data show CDR1 as MNHEY and CDR2 as SMNVEV (reference sequence). The CDR3 spans 12 residues. The trim removed 6 bases at V and 10 bases at J, leaving 7 bases unmatched. CDR3 sequence: CASRTPGQGQYF. The CDR3 coding sequence is TGTGCCAGCAGGACCCCGGGACAGGGACAGTACTTC.

As DNA, the CDR3 is TGTGCCAGCAGTTCCCGACAGGGGGCTTATGTTACTAATGAAAAACTGTTTTTT. It is translated as CASSSRQGAYVTNEKLFF. This chain links TRBV12-3 or TRBV12-4 with TRBJ1-4; TRBD1 aligns across 10 bases. The V gene end was trimmed by 4 bases and the J gene end by 2 bases; junction bases not matched to a gene: 10. The CDR3 spans 18 residues.